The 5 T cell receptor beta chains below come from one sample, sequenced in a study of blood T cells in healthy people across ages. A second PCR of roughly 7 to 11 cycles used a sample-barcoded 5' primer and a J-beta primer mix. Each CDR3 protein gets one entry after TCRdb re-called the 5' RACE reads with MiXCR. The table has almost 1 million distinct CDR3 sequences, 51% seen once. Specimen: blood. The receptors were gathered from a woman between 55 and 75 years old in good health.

DNA of the CDR3: TGTGCCAGCAGTTTATCTGCCCCTTCTTGGAATGAGCAGTTCTTC. Its translation: CASSLSAPSWNEQFF. The chain has TRBV27 and TRBJ2-1; D is ambiguous. Germline lookup yields CDR1 MNHEY and CDR2 SMNVEV (reference sequence). This CDR3 region has 15 residues. Trimming shortened V by 0 bases and J by 7 bases, and 13 bases separated the two germline ends.

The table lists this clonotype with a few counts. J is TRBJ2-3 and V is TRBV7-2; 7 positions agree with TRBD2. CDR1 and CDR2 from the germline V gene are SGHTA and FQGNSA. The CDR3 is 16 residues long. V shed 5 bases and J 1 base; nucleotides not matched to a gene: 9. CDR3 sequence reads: CASSPSTGGGTDTQYF. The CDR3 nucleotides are TGTGCCAGCAGCCCCAGTACGGGGGGTGGCACAGATACGCAGTATTTT.

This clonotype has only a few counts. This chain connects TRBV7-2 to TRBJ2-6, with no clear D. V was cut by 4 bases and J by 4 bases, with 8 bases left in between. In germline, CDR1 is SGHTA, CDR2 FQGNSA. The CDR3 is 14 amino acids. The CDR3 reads CASSSNLGANVLTF. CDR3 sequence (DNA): TGTGCCAGCAGCTCTAATCTCGGGGCCAACGTCCTGACTTTC.

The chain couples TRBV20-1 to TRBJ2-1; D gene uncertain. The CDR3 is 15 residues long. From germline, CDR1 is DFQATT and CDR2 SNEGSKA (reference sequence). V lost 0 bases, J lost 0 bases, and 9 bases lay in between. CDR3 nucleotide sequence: TGCAGTGCTAGAGAAAGGGTGAACTCCTACAATGAGCAGTTCTTC. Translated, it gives CSARERVNSYNEQFF.

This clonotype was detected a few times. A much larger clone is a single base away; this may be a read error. The CDR3 reads CAGSPRLARETQYF. CDR3 DNA sequence: TGTGCCGGCAGTCCCCGACTAGCCCGGGAGACCCAGTACTTC. The V gene is TRBV27, the J gene TRBJ2-7, with 7 bases that match TRBD2. The DNA end is a closer match to TRBJ2-5, so the J assignment may be wrong. CDR1 and CDR2 (germline): MNHEY, SMNVEV (reference sequence). The CDR3 covers 14 residues.